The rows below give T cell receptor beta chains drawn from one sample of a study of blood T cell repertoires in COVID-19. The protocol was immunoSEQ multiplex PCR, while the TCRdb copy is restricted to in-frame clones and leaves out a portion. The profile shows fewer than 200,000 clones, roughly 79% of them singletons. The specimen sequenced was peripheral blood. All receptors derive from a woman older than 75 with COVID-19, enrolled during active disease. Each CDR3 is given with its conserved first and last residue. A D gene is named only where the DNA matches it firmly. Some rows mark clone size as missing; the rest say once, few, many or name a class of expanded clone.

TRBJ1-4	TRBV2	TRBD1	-	CASSPGQGKVEKLFF	TGTGCCAGCAGTCCGGGACAGGGGAAAGTTGAAAAACTGTTTTTT
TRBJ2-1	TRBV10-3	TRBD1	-	CAISADRVWNEQFF	TGTGCCATCAGTGCAGACAGGGTGTGGAATGAGCAGTTCTTC
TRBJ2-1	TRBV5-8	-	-	CASSLGTSSYNEQFF	TGTGCCAGCAGCCTGGGGACAAGCTCCTACAATGAGCAGTTCTTC
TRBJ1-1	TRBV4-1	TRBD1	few	CASSPGQGRFLGTEAFF	TGCGCCAGCAGCCCGGGACAGGGGAGATTTCTGGGCACTGAAGCTTTCTTT
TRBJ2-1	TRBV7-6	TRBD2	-	CASSLAGRANEQFF	TGTGCCAGCAGCTTAGCGGGGAGGGCCAATGAGCAGTTCTTC
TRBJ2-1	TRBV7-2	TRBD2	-	CASSSIGGDEQFF	TGTGCCAGCAGCTCAATCGGGGGGGATGAGCAGTTCTTC
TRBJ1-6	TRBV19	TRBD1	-	CASSIRDREVGSPLHF	TGTGCCAGTAGTATCAGGGACAGGGAAGTTGGTTCACCCCTCCACTTT
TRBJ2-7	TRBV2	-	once	CASSPGYEQYF	TGTGCCAGCAGTCCCGGGTACGAGCAGTACTTC
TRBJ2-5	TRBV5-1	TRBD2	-	CASSFTSGETQYF	TGCGCCAGCAGCTTTACTAGCGGGGAGACCCAGTACTTC
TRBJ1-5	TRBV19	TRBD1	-	CASSLGAGGAKVGQPQHF	TGTGCCAGTAGTCTCGGGGCAGGGGGCGCGAAGGTAGGTCAGCCCCAGCATTTT
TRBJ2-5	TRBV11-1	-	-	CASSIRGQETQYF	TGTGCCAGCAGCATCCGGGGACAAGAGACCCAGTACTTC
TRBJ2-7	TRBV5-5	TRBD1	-	CASRPGQGKLYEQYF	TGTGCCAGCAGACCCGGACAGGGCAAACTCTACGAGCAGTACTTC
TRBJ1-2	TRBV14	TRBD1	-	CASSQVTGWAYGYTF	TGTGCCAGCAGCCAAGTGACAGGGTGGGCCTATGGCTACACCTTC
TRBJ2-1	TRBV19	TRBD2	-	CASSGGAGAMGNEQFF	TGTGCCAGTAGTGGGGGAGCGGGAGCAATGGGCAATGAGCAGTTCTTC
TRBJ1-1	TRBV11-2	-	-	CASSLGRVMNTEAFF	TGTGCCAGCAGCTTAGGACGGGTCATGAACACTGAAGCTTTCTTT
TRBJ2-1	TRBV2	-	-	CASSEALPGDGNEQFF	TGTGCCAGCAGTGAAGCGCTTCCGGGAGACGGCAATGAGCAGTTCTTC